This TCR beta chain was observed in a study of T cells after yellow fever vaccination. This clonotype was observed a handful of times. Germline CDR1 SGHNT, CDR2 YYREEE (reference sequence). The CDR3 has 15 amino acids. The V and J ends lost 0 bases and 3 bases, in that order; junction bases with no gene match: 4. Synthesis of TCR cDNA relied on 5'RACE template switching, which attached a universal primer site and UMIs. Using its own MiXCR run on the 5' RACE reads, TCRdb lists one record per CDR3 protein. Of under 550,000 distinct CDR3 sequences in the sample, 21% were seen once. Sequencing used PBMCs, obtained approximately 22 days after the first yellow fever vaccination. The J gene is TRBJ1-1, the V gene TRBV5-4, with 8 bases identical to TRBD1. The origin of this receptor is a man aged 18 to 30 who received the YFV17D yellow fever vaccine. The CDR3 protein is CASSLGQGRDTEAFF. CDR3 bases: TGTGCCAGCAGCTTGGGACAGGGGAGGGACACTGAAGCTTTCTTT.